This T cell receptor (beta chain) was sequenced in a study of T-cell memory formation after mild COVID-19. Turning to the study itself: TCR clusters showed largely donor specificity. General observations from the study: Nothing showed for sure that second-wave clones peaking on day 37 were SARS-CoV-2 specific.

There are a few counts of this clonotype. Its antigen is unidentified. One entry per CDR3 protein, called by TCRdb with MiXCR from the 5' RACE reads. There are under 110,000 distinct CDR3 sequences in the sample; roughly an eighth occur only once, and approximately 30% lies in the top ten. What was sequenced was PBMCs or a T cell subset sorted from them (not recorded which). The TCR originated in an adult woman who had mild COVID-19 (a few samples of this study predate the infection). Cell type and time point are not known.

CDR3: CSASGNYEGAGRTDTQYF. The CDR3 DNA reads TGCAGTGCTAGTGGAAACTACGAGGGAGCGGGGCGCACAGATACGCAGTATTTT. The V and J genes are TRBV20-1 and TRBJ2-3; 7 bases map to TRBD2. This CDR3 contains 18 residues. CDR1 and CDR2 from the germline V gene are DFQATT and SNEGSKA (reference sequence). J gave up 1 base and V 3 bases, and 16 bases lay outside the gene matches.